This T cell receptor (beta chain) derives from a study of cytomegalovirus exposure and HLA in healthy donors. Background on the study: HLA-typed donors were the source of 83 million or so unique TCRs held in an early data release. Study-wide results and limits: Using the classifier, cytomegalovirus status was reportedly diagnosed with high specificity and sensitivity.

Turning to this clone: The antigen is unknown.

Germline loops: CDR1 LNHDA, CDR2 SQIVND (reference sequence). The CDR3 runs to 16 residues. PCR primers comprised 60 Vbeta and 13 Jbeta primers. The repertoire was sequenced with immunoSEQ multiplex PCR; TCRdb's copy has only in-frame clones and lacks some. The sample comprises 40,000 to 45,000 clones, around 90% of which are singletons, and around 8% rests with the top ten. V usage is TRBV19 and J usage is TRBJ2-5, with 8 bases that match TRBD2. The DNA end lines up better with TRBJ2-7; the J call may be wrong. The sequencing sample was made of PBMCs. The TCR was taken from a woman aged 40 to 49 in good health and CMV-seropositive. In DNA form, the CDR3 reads TGTGCCAGTAGTATAGGGGGAGCGGGGGCTGCCTACGAGCAGTACTTC. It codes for CASSIGGAGAAYEQYF.